Each of the 29 T cell receptor beta chains below was sequenced from the same sample in a study of blood T cell repertoires in COVID-19. Clones were sequenced by immunoSEQ multiplex PCR, and TCRdb holds only the in-frame ones, with some missing. The sample carries 180,000 or so clones, around 88% recorded once. Material for sequencing was PBMCs or T cells enriched from blood (not recorded which). These receptors were taken from a woman aged 25 to 45 who had recovered from COVID-19.

Here the CDR3 reads CSVAVRENQPQHF. The CDR3 nucleotides are TGCAGCGTTGCCGTGAGGGAGAATCAGCCCCAGCATTTT. V and J are TRBV29-1 and TRBJ1-5; D is undetermined. This CDR3 is built from 13 residues. Germline V lookup: CDR1 SQVTM, CDR2 ANQGSEA. V lost 4 bases and J lost 4, with 11 bases in between.

The gene calls are TRBV27 and TRBJ1-1; unclear D gene. The ends were cut back, 6 bases at V and 5 bases at J, with 7 bases in the middle. This CDR3 has 11 amino acids. From germline, CDR1 is MNHEY and CDR2 SMNVEV (reference sequence). In DNA, the CDR3 is TGTGCCAGCAGGGGAGTGACTGAAGCTTTCTTT. As protein: CASRGVTEAFF.

The genes are TRBV2 and TRBJ1-1; TRBD1 agrees at 7 bases. V trimming: 6 bases; J trimming: 11 bases; junction bases outside the gene matches: 6. The CDR3 runs 11 residues. CDR1 SNHLY and CDR2 FYNNEI come from the germline V gene. Written as DNA, the CDR3 is TGTGCCAGCAGGGAGGGGGCGCGGGCTTTCTTT. Protein sequence: CASREGARAFF.

As for this clone: Other nucleotide sequences in the sample specify the same CDR3. CDR3 loop: CASSAAGGSTDTQYF. The CDR3, as DNA: TGTGCCAGCAGTGCTGCAGGTGGAAGCACAGATACGCAGTATTTT. The chain is built from TRBV9 and TRBJ2-3; D is undetermined. The germline V gene has CDR1 SGDLS and CDR2 YYNGEE. Trimming removed 5 bases from V and 0 bases from J, with 13 bases in between. The CDR3 extends over 15 amino acids.

The chain has TRBV5-1 and TRBJ2-1; D not resolved. V was cut by 2 bases and J by 0 bases, with 9 bases left in between. The CDR3 is 15 residues long. CDR1 SGHRS and CDR2 YFSETQ come from the germline V gene. Here the CDR3 reads CASSFGGSSYNEQFF. DNA of the CDR3: TGCGCCAGCAGCTTTGGCGGTAGCTCCTACAATGAGCAGTTCTTC.

This sequence joins TRBV7-9 and TRBJ1-5, with D maybe TRBD1 (5 bases). Germline CDR1 is SEHNR and CDR2 is FQNEAQ (reference sequence). V was cut by 6 bases and J by 7 bases, with 13 bases left in between. The CDR3 extends over 13 amino acids. The CDR3 region is CASSTWQGQPQHF. DNA of the CDR3: TGTGCCAGCAGTACGTGGCAGGGCCAGCCCCAGCATTTT.

The chain is built from TRBV6-4 and TRBJ1-5; D not resolved. The CDR3 loop spans 14 amino acids. V dropped 5 bases and J dropped 0 bases, with 8 bases sitting between them. Germline V CDR1 and CDR2: MRHNA, SNTAGT. CDR3 in amino acids: CASSLTPSNQPQHF. For the CDR3, the DNA is TGTGCCAGCAGTCTGACACCTAGCAATCAGCCCCAGCATTTT.

The gene calls are TRBV5-6 and TRBJ2-7, with a weak D call TRBD1 (6 bases). Trimming left V 3 bases short and J 1 base short, with 14 bases between. The germline CDR1 and CDR2 sequences are SGHDT and YYEEEE. The CDR3 totals 15 residues. The CDR3 DNA reads as TGTGCCAGCAGCTCGCCAGGGGCCGATTCCTACGAGCAGTACTTC. Translated, it gives CASSSPGADSYEQYF.

The chain uses TRBV7-8 and TRBJ2-3; tentatively, D is TRBD1 (6 bases). Trimming pared 3 bases from V and 4 bases from J, leaving 23 bases between. Germline values: CDR1 SGHVS, CDR2 FQNEAQ. The CDR3 loop spans 18 amino acids. For the CDR3, the DNA is TGTGCCAGCAGCTTGGAGGAGCCGGGGCCAGGGGATTCAGATACGCAGTATTTT. This encodes CASSLEEPGPGDSDTQYF.

This clone has at least ten counts. The V gene is TRBV7-9, the J gene TRBJ1-5; D gene uncertain. Germline CDR1 and CDR2: SEHNR and FQNEAQ (reference sequence). The CDR3 has 16 amino acids. Trimming pared 1 base from V and 0 bases from J, leaving 10 bases between. The CDR3 region is CASSLGQDYSNQPQHF. In nucleotides, the CDR3 is TGTGCCAGCAGCTTAGGTCAGGACTATAGCAATCAGCCCCAGCATTTT.

The chain links TRBV3-1 (or the pseudogene TRBV3-2) to TRBJ2-7; D possibly corresponds to TRBD1 (5 bases). The CDR3 totals 13 residues. Trimming cost V 6 bases and J 3 bases, with 12 bases left between them. CDR1 LGHDT and CDR2 YNNKEL come from the germline V gene (reference sequence). The CDR3 coding sequence is TGTGCCAGCAGAGGGGCTGGGGACTACGAGCAGTACTTC. Amino acids: CASRGAGDYEQYF.

V usage is TRBV19 and J usage is TRBJ2-2; no clear D gene. V gave up 10 bases and J gave up 4 bases, with 10 bases separating them. The CDR3 runs 12 residues. The V gene's germline CDR1 is LNHDA and CDR2 SQIVND (reference sequence). This CDR3 reads CAIKTLTGELFF. The CDR3 DNA is TGTGCCATAAAGACTCTCACCGGGGAGCTGTTTTTT.

The CDR3 protein is CASSSDRDYTDTQYF. The CDR3 region has the DNA TGTGCCAGCAGCTCGGACCGGGACTACACAGATACGCAGTATTTT. The genes are TRBV7-2 and TRBJ2-3; TRBD2 matches at 7 bases. CDR1 SGHTA and CDR2 FQGNSA come from the germline V gene. The CDR3 contains 15 residues. Unmatched junction bases numbered 6, after V lost 4 bases and J lost 2 bases.

The CDR3 coding sequence is TGTGCCACCAGCGTGGGACTAGGTCCGAGGCAGTACTTC. This sequence encodes CATSVGLGPRQYF. The chain recombines TRBV15 with TRBJ2-7; TRBD2 matches at 8 bases. V was clipped by 5 bases and J by 9 bases; unmatched bases: 9. CDR1 and CDR2 (germline): LNHNV, YYDKDF (reference sequence). The CDR3 contains 13 residues.

This clone is a singleton in its sample. CDR3 DNA: TGTGCCAGTATTGGGGGGGGGTACGCTGAAGCTTTCTTT. It translates to CASIGGGYAEAFF. The chain recombines TRBV19 with TRBJ1-1; D possibly corresponds to TRBD1 (5 bases). The V and J ends lost 7 bases and 6 bases respectively, with 15 bases between them. Germline-derived CDR1 and CDR2 are LNHDA and SQIVND (reference sequence). This CDR3 is 13 amino acids long.

This sequence joins TRBV27 and TRBJ2-7, with D possibly matching TRBD1 (5 bases). The CDR3 covers 16 residues. Germline values: CDR1 MNHEY, CDR2 SMNVEV (reference sequence). Deletions cut 0 bases from V and 1 base from J, with 13 bases between. The CDR3 region has the DNA TGTGCCAGCAGTTTATCGGGGCCACCCGCATCCTACGAGCAGTACTTC. This codes for CASSLSGPPASYEQYF.

This chain links TRBV10-3 with TRBJ2-2; 9 bases map to TRBD2. Per the germline V gene, CDR1 is ENHRY and CDR2 is SYGVKD. Germline trimming cut 0 bases from V and 2 bases from J; bases unmatched to any gene: 4. The CDR3 runs 17 residues. The CDR3 is CAISESFLAGNTGELFF. Here the CDR3 DNA reads TGTGCCATCAGTGAGTCGTTCCTAGCGGGAAACACCGGGGAGCTGTTTTTT.

V and J are TRBV25-1 and TRBJ2-7, with 7 bases that match TRBD2. The V gene's germline CDR1 is MGHDK and CDR2 SYGVNS. This CDR3 contains 18 residues. The V segment lost 2 bases and the J segment 4 bases; nucleotides outside the gene matches: 17. The CDR3 sequence: CASSENLGASGNYYEQYF. DNA of the CDR3: TGTGCCAGCAGTGAAAATTTAGGGGCTAGCGGCAATTATTACGAGCAGTACTTC.

The chain carries TRBV7-8 and TRBJ1-1, with D maybe TRBD1 (5 bases). This CDR3 contains 15 residues. Germline-derived CDR1 and CDR2 are SGHVS and FQNEAQ. V was cut by 5 bases and J by 2 bases, with 15 bases left in between. CDR3 protein: CASSKERQSNTEAFF. CDR3 bases: TGTGCCAGCAGCAAAGAACGACAGAGTAACACTGAAGCTTTCTTT.

The chain couples TRBV6-5 to TRBJ2-1; perhaps TRBD2 as D (6 bases). Deletions cut 5 bases from V and 8 bases from J, with 13 bases between. CDR3 length: 13 residues. CDR1 MNHEY and CDR2 SVGAGI come from the germline V gene. The CDR3 protein is CASSSRELDEQFF. The CDR3 coding sequence is TGTGCCAGCAGTAGTCGGGAGTTGGATGAGCAGTTCTTC.

The chain carries TRBV6-1 and TRBJ2-4, with 11 bases fitting TRBD1. CDR3 length equals 16 residues. Per germline, CDR1 MNHNS and CDR2 SASEGT. After removal of 1 base from V and 8 bases from J, the junction contained 7 bases not matched to a gene. CDR3 bases: TGTGCCAGCAGTGAAGTAGGACAGGGGGCGGGAGACATTCAGTACTTC. It yields the protein CASSEVGQGAGDIQYF.

This chain connects TRBV11-2 to TRBJ1-6, with D possibly matching TRBD1 (6 bases). This CDR3 has 18 amino acids. Trimming cost V 3 bases and J 7 bases, with 22 bases left between them. Germline V CDR1 and CDR2: SGHAT, FQNNGV. The CDR3 loop reads CASSFVISGQGPNSPLHF. The CDR3 DNA reads as TGTGCCAGCAGCTTCGTTATCTCGGGACAAGGACCAAATTCACCCCTCCACTTT.

The chain carries TRBV6-6 and TRBJ1-2; the D is unclear. Germline V lookup: CDR1 MNHNY, CDR2 SVGAGI (reference sequence). There are 13 residues in the CDR3. V was pared by 5 bases and J by 5 bases, with 12 bases between. Here the CDR3 DNA reads TGTGCCAGCAGTAACGGTCTGGTATATGGCTACACCTTC. Translated: CASSNGLVYGYTF.

The chain joins TRBV12-3 or TRBV12-4 to TRBJ1-2; 7 nucleotides align to TRBD1. The CDR3 length is 12 residues. J gave up 6 bases and V 6 bases, and 4 bases lay outside the gene matches. CDR3 coding DNA: TGTGCCAGCAGCCGAGGACAGGATGGCTACACCTTC. Its translation: CASSRGQDGYTF.

The chain combines TRBV21-1 with TRBJ2-5; the tabulated D call, TRBD2, remains unverified against the DNA. TRBV21-1 is listed as a pseudogene. The CDR3 is made up of 15 amino acids. The CDR3 region is CASSKEEEGRETQYF. For the CDR3, the DNA is TGTGCCAGCAGCAAAGAGGAGGAAGGGCGGGAGACCCAGTACTTC.

This clone was counted a single time. The CDR3 reads CASSPGHPNYGYTF. CDR3 in DNA: TGTGCCAGCAGTCCGGGACACCCTAACTATGGCTACACCTTC. The chain is built from TRBV28 and TRBJ1-2, with D possibly TRBD1 on 6 matching bases. CDR1 and CDR2 from the germline V gene are MDHEN and SYDVKM. This CDR3 comprises 14 residues. Trimming left V 5 bases short and J 0 bases short, with 10 bases between.

The rearrangement joins TRBV11-2 to TRBJ1-2; 9 bases fit TRBD1. This CDR3 has 13 residues. Germline assignment: CDR1 SGHAT and CDR2 FQNNGV. Germline trimming cut 5 bases from V and 8 bases from J; bases unmatched to any gene: 6. The chain's CDR3 is CASSLDRGRGYTF. CDR3 DNA: TGTGCCAGCAGCCTGGACAGGGGCAGGGGCTACACCTTC.

J is TRBJ1-1 and V is TRBV28; D unclear. The CDR3 has 11 residues. CDR1 and CDR2 from the germline V gene are MDHEN and SYDVKM. V lost 3 bases, J lost 7 bases, and 6 bases lay in between. As DNA, the CDR3 is TGTGCCAGCAGTTTCGGGGTTGAAGCTTTCTTT. Encoded protein: CASSFGVEAFF.

The chain joins TRBV5-1 to TRBJ2-7; 10 bases agree with TRBD2. Unmatched junction bases numbered 3, after V lost 5 bases and J lost 4 bases. The germline CDR1 and CDR2 sequences are SGHRS and YFSETQ. The CDR3 length is 13 residues. The CDR3 region has the DNA TGCGCCAGCAGTTCACTAGCGGGATACGAGCAGTACTTC. It is translated as CASSSLAGYEQYF.